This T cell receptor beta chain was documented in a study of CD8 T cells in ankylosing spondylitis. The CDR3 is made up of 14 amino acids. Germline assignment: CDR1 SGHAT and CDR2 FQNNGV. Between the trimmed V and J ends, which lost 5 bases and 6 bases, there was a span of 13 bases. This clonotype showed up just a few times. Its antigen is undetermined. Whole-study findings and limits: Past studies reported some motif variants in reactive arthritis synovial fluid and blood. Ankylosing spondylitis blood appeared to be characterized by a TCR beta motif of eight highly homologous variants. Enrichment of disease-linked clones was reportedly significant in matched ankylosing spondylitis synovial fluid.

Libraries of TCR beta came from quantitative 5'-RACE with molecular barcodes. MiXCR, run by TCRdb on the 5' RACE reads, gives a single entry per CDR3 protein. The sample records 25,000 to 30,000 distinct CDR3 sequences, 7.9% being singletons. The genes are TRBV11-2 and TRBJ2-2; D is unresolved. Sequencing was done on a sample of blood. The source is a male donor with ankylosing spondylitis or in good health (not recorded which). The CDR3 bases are TGTGCCAGCAGCCCCGGGCTTTCGGCCGGGGAGCTGTTTTTT. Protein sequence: CASSPGLSAGELFF.